This T cell receptor beta chain was identified in a study of T cells in Graves' hyperthyroidism and ophthalmopathy. If no ophthalmopathy progression occurred within 18 months, Graves' hyperthyroidism was stable. Uncontrolled infection, other autoimmune disease, pregnancy or lactation disqualified patients from enrolment. Clinicians diagnosed patients from clinical symptoms, serum thyroxine and TRAb, thyroid ultrasound and orbital computed tomography. PBMCs came from 10 ml fresh peripheral blood. The TCR beta CDR3 regions underwent amplification using RNA transcripts as the source. HTBI primers were employed in a first-round RT-PCR of the TCR CDR3. From the multiplex PCR reads, TCRdb called clonotypes with MiXCR, one entry per CDR3 protein. The repertoire has some 760,000 distinct CDR3 sequences, 14% of them found once; the top ten carry more than 8.5%. Ten or more counts support this clonotype. Trimming removed 0 bases at V and 4 bases at J, with 9 bases between. Germline V lookup: CDR1 GTSNPN, CDR2 SVGIG (reference sequence). CDR3 length: 14 amino acids.

This receptor was identified in a woman aged 18-29 years with Graves' hyperthyroidism. The chain couples TRBV30 to TRBJ1-4; D gene uncertain. Sequencing input: blood. CDR3 sequence (DNA): TGTGCCTGGAGTGTAAGGGAGGTTAATGAAAAACTGTTTTTT. Translated, it gives CAWSVREVNEKLFF.